This TCR beta chain was captured in a study of Graves' ophthalmopathy and Graves' hyperthyroidism. Across the whole study: Blood was drawn at initial diagnosis, before any treatment.

Diagnosis relied on clinical symptoms, serum thyroxine, TRAb, thyroid ultrasound and orbital computed tomography. PBMCs originated in around 11 ml of fresh peripheral blood. RNA served as the template for amplifying TCR beta CDR3 regions. RT-PCR in the first round used HTBI primers; a second-round multiplex PCR followed. Each CDR3 protein gets one entry after TCRdb re-called the multiplex PCR reads with MiXCR. The table shows 600,000 to 650,000 distinct CDR3 sequences, with 20% to 25% occurring only once. The germline V and J ends were trimmed by 4 bases and 5 bases, with 9 bases remaining between them. Germline values: CDR1 MNHNS, CDR2 SASEGT. The CDR3 is made up of 13 amino acids.

The specimen was peripheral blood. The TCR comes from a woman aged 18-29 years with stable Graves' hyperthyroidism. Some clones in this sample may be carry-over from other donors' samples. V and J are TRBV6-1 and TRBJ1-5; no clear D gene. For the CDR3, the DNA is TGTGCCAGCAGTGGGACCGTAGATCAGCCCCAGCATTTT. This gives the protein CASSGTVDQPQHF.